The 28 T cell receptor beta chains listed next were all sequenced from one sample in a study of patients and donors after allogeneic stem cell transplantation. TCRdb recomputed calls from the RT-PCR reads with MiXCR, one row per CDR3 protein. The table lists approximately 410,000 distinct CDR3 sequences, roughly 17% of them singletons. Sequenced material: blood, either unsorted or a sorted T cell fraction (not recorded which). These receptors originate from a human donor who was either an allogeneic HSCT recipient or a stem cell or donor lymphocyte infusion donor (not recorded which). It is not recorded whose cells these are; they may come from a transplant donor.

This clonotype was seen a few times. This chain connects TRBV27 to TRBJ2-1; D may be TRBD1 (6 bases). The V end was cut by 7 bases, the J end by 8 bases, with 15 bases between. Germline CDR1 is MNHEY and CDR2 is SMNVEV (reference sequence). The CDR3 spans 13 residues. CDR3: CASTPGRGYEQFF. CDR3 nucleotides: TGTGCCAGCACCCCGGGCAGGGGCTATGAGCAGTTCTTC.

The chain has TRBV7-6 and TRBJ2-3, with D maybe TRBD2 (5 bases). Germline CDR1 SGHVS, CDR2 FNYEAQ. V lost 5 bases to trimming and J lost 0 bases, with 12 bases between them. The CDR3 has 15 amino acids. DNA for the CDR3: TGTGCCAGCAGCCCTCGGGTAGCGAGCACAGATACGCAGTATTTT. The encoded protein is CASSPRVASTDTQYF.

The chain is built from TRBV15 and TRBJ2-7; D uncertain. Trimming cost V 0 bases and J 2 bases, with 8 bases left between them. This CDR3 is 14 amino acids long. Per germline, CDR1 LNHNV and CDR2 YYDKDF (reference sequence). CDR3 coding DNA: TGTGCCACCAGCAGAGATCCTGGGCCCTACGAGCAGTACTTC. Protein product: CATSRDPGPYEQYF.

The V and J genes are TRBV20-1 and TRBJ1-5; 7 positions agree with TRBD1. Germline CDR1 is DFQATT and CDR2 is SNEGSKA (reference sequence). The CDR3 is made up of 13 amino acids. Trimming cost V 5 bases and J 6 bases; bases outside gene matches: 7. The CDR3 reads CSALKGASQPQHF. CDR3 sequence (DNA): TGCAGTGCTTTGAAGGGGGCGAGTCAGCCCCAGCATTTT.

This clonotype was detected only a few times. This chain links TRBV12-3 or TRBV12-4 with TRBJ1-5, with D possibly TRBD1 on 6 matching bases. V lost 4 bases and J 0 bases, leaving 16 bases between the germline ends. The CDR3 length is 17 residues. CDR3 bases: TGTGCCAGCAGTTCCGGACAGAGGAAAAATAGCAATCAGCCCCAGCATTTT. It encodes CASSSGQRKNSNQPQHF.

This clonotype was detected many times. The chain recombines TRBV5-1 with TRBJ1-4; D is possibly TRBD1 (6 bases). Germline V CDR1 and CDR2: SGHRS, YFSETQ. The V end lost 4 bases, the J end lost 11 bases, and 15 bases lay between the germline ends. The CDR3 loop spans 13 amino acids. The CDR3 DNA sequence: TGCGCCAGCAGCACCCTAAGGGGGGGGAAACTGTTTTTT. Protein sequence: CASSTLRGGKLFF.

CDR3 DNA: TGTGCCAGCAGTGAATGGAGGGAGCAGTTCTTC. It codes for CASSEWREQFF. The rearrangement links TRBV2 to TRBJ2-1; perhaps TRBD2 as D (5 bases). CDR1 is SNHLY and CDR2 is FYNNEI in the germline V gene. CDR3 size: 11 residues. V shed 2 bases and J shed 10 bases, with 6 bases lying between them.

In its sample, this clonotype was seen a few times. The V and J genes are TRBV7-9 and TRBJ1-3; D is undetermined. The CDR3 sequence is 16 residues long. Germline V gene data show CDR1 as SEHNR and CDR2 as FQNEAQ (reference sequence). V lost 2 bases and J lost 4, with 15 bases in between. The CDR3 spells CASSLMTAVQGNTIYF. For the CDR3, the DNA is TGTGCCAGCAGCTTAATGACGGCCGTCCAAGGAAACACCATATATTTT.

CDR3 amino acids: CASTRTGGVGTEAFF. The CDR3 DNA reads TGTGCCAGCACTAGGACAGGGGGCGTCGGCACTGAAGCTTTCTTT. The chain carries TRBV27 and TRBJ1-1, with 11 bases lining up with TRBD1. Germline CDR1 reads MNHEY; CDR2 reads SMNVEV (reference sequence). V shed 7 bases, J shed 4 bases, and the junction held 8 bases outside the gene matches. The CDR3 extends over 15 amino acids.

Many counts were recorded for this clonotype. One end of the junction varies from germline; a read error may be responsible. CDR3 residues: CASSLGGSYEQYF. The CDR3 coding sequence is TGTGCCAGCAGCTTAGGGGGCTCCTACGAGCAGTACTTC. The rearrangement joins TRBV12-3 or TRBV12-4 to TRBJ2-7, with D maybe TRBD1 (6 bases). CDR3 length: 13 amino acids.

The rearrangement joins TRBV7-9 to TRBJ2-3, with 7 bases matching TRBD2. Losses at the gene ends were 5 bases for V and 0 bases for J; bases not matched to a gene: 11. Per the germline V gene, CDR1 is SEHNR and CDR2 is FQNEAQ (reference sequence). The length of the CDR3 is 17 residues. CDR3 sequence reads: CASSQLSGAISTDTQYF. The CDR3 bases are TGTGCCAGCAGCCAGCTGAGCGGGGCGATTAGCACAGATACGCAGTATTTT.

The chain recombines TRBV7-2 with TRBJ2-5; no clear D gene. V dropped 2 bases and J dropped 5 bases, with 12 bases sitting between them. The CDR3 consists of 14 residues. CDR1 SGHTA and CDR2 FQGNSA come from the germline V gene. Here the CDR3 DNA reads TGTGCCAGCAGCTTATATTACGGTGGGGAGACCCAGTACTTC. Its translation: CASSLYYGGETQYF.

The genes are TRBV6-5 and TRBJ1-1, with a possible D match to TRBD1 (6 bases). Germline CDR1 and CDR2: MNHEY and SVGAGI. The CDR3 contains 17 residues. The V end lost 2 bases, the J end lost 1 base, and 17 bases lay between the germline ends. The CDR3 here is CASSYLTGLGANTEAFF. The CDR3 DNA reads as TGTGCCAGCAGTTACCTAACGGGGCTGGGGGCGAACACTGAAGCTTTCTTT.

V and J are TRBV10-3 and TRBJ2-7; the match to TRBD2 covers 11 bases. This CDR3 comprises 16 residues. Germline values: CDR1 ENHRY, CDR2 SYGVKD. V lost 2 bases to trimming and J lost 2 bases; unmatched junction nucleotides: 5. CDR3 coding DNA: TGTGCCATCAGTGAGACTAGCGGGAGAAGTCCCTACGAGCAGTACTTC. Translated: CAISETSGRSPYEQYF.

In DNA, the CDR3 is TGTGCCAGCAGTGAATGGGTGCTTACAGATACGCAGTATTTT. Protein sequence: CASSEWVLTDTQYF. The gene calls are TRBV25-1 and TRBJ2-3; D call uncertain. The V gene's germline CDR1 is MGHDK and CDR2 SYGVNS. CDR3 length: 14 amino acids. The V gene lost 1 base and the J gene lost 3 bases, with 8 bases spanning the gap.

The chain links TRBV7-3 to TRBJ2-3, with 8 bases fitting TRBD2. Germline CDR1 reads SGHTA; CDR2 reads FQGTGA. This CDR3 is built from 17 residues. The junction had 12 bases not matched to a gene; V was cut back by 2 bases and J by 5 bases. The CDR3 is CASSLAPDSGVRDTQYF. The CDR3 DNA is TGTGCCAGCAGCTTAGCCCCCGATAGCGGGGTTAGAGATACGCAGTATTTT.

The chain has TRBV27 and TRBJ2-2, with 11 bases aligning to TRBD2. J lost 9 bases, V lost 4 bases, and 4 bases had no gene match. The CDR3 spans 14 residues. Germline V gene data show CDR1 as MNHEY and CDR2 as SMNVEV (reference sequence). DNA for the CDR3: TGTGCCAGCAGTTGGTCTAGCGGGGGGTGGGAGCTGTTTTTT. Protein: CASSWSSGGWELFF.

The V and J genes are TRBV20-1 and TRBJ2-5; D is unclear. The V and J ends lost 1 base and 4 bases respectively, with 10 bases between them. Germline values: CDR1 DFQATT, CDR2 SNEGSKA (reference sequence). The CDR3 loop spans 13 amino acids. CDR3 DNA: TGCAGTGCTAGAGGGCGGTTGACAGAGACCCAGTACTTC. Translated, it gives CSARGRLTETQYF.

This clonotype came up many times. This sequence joins TRBV20-1 and TRBJ1-5; 7 nucleotides line up with TRBD1. The CDR3 is made up of 14 amino acids. CDR1 DFQATT and CDR2 SNEGSKA come from the germline V gene (reference sequence). Germline trimming cut 3 bases from V and 0 bases from J; bases unmatched to any gene: 2. The CDR3 nucleotides read TGCAGTGCTAGGGGACAGACTAGCAATCAGCCCCAGCATTTT. It codes for CSARGQTSNQPQHF.

This chain links TRBV7-3 with TRBJ1-1; 8 nucleotides match TRBD1. CDR1 SGHTA and CDR2 FQGTGA come from the germline V gene. CDR3 length: 13 amino acids. V was clipped by 4 bases and J by 4 bases; unmatched bases: 2. CDR3 in DNA: TGTGCCAGCAGCTCCGGACAGGGCACTGAAGCTTTCTTT. It specifies CASSSGQGTEAFF.

This chain connects TRBV10-3 to TRBJ2-5; no reliable D call. V was clipped by 10 bases and J by 5 bases, with 11 bases between them. This CDR3 is built from 11 residues. The germline V gene has CDR1 ENHRY and CDR2 SYGVKD. CDR3 bases: TGTGCCACCGGGCCACCGGAGACCCAGTACTTC. This codes for CATGPPETQYF.

The rearrangement uses TRBV15 and TRBJ2-5; D is unresolved. In germline, CDR1 is LNHNV, CDR2 YYDKDF (reference sequence). The CDR3 is made up of 14 amino acids. Trimming cost V 4 bases and J 5 bases, with 14 bases left between them. CDR3 region: CATSISGVYETQYF. CDR3 DNA: TGTGCCACCAGCATCAGTGGGGTGTATGAGACCCAGTACTTC.

The rearrangement joins TRBV5-1 to TRBJ2-1; D is undetermined. The CDR3 totals 11 residues. V was cut by 4 bases and J by 5 bases, with 4 bases left in between. CDR1 SGHRS and CDR2 YFSETQ come from the germline V gene. This CDR3 reads CASSKNNEQFF. In nucleotides, the CDR3 is TGCGCCAGCAGCAAAAACAATGAGCAGTTCTTC.

The chain employs TRBV19 and TRBJ2-1; D is unclear. This CDR3 region has 15 residues. Per the germline V gene, CDR1 is LNHDA and CDR2 is SQIVND (reference sequence). V was cut by 6 bases and J by 2 bases, with 14 bases left in between. The CDR3 loop is CASSTTVLPYNEQFF. The CDR3 region has the DNA TGTGCCAGTAGCACGACGGTTTTGCCCTACAATGAGCAGTTCTTC. Complete variable domain (other parts from reference TRBV19 and TRBJ2-1): DGGITQSPKYLFRKEGQNVTLSCEQNLNHDAMYWYRQDPGQGLRLIYYSQIVNDFQKGDIAEGYSVSREKKESFPLTVTSAQKNPTAFYLCASSTTVLPYNEQFFGPGTRLTVL.

The V call is TRBV6-1, the J call TRBJ1-5; perhaps TRBD1 as D (6 bases). The CDR3 is 15 residues long. Germline values: CDR1 MNHNS, CDR2 SASEGT. The V and J ends lost 6 bases and 2 bases respectively, with 14 bases between them. CDR3 residues: CASRRGILGNQPQHF. CDR3 sequence (DNA): TGTGCCAGCAGGAGGGGGATTCTGGGCAATCAGCCCCAGCATTTT.

This clonotype was seen only a few times. The chain carries TRBV6-1 and TRBJ2-7, with 9 bases matching TRBD1. V lost 6 bases and J lost 4; bases outside the gene matches: 10. This CDR3 contains 15 residues. CDR1 and CDR2 from the germline V gene are MNHNS and SASEGT. CDR3 bases: TGTGCCAGCAGCGATTCCGGGACAGGGATTTACGAGCAGTACTTC. Translation gives CASSDSGTGIYEQYF.

There are a few counts of this clonotype. V gene TRBV21-1 combines with J gene TRBJ2-6; no check of the table's D call, TRBD1, against the DNA was made. TRBV21-1 is annotated as a pseudogene. The CDR3 length is 19 residues. CDR3 DNA: TGTGCCAGCAGCAAAGGGGGCCCGGACAGCCTCTCTGGGGCCAACGTCCTGACTTTC. Amino acids: CASSKGGPDSLSGANVLTF.

This clonotype showed up just a few times. J is TRBJ1-1 and V is TRBV18; a possible D gene is TRBD1 (5 bases). CDR3 length: 13 residues. Germline V CDR1 and CDR2: KGHSH, LQKENI. V was trimmed by 8 bases and J by 6 bases, leaving 16 bases between them. The chain's CDR3 is CASADPGTSEAFF. Here the CDR3 DNA reads TGTGCCAGCGCTGACCCAGGGACGTCTGAAGCTTTCTTT.